These 29 T cell receptor beta chains originate from one sample sequenced in a study of blood T cell repertoires in COVID-19 (dated by TCRdb to about 2020). The library was made by the immunoSEQ multiplex PCR assay. The source is immuneACCESS, and TCRdb retained only in-frame sequences with V and J called. Part of the clones is not carried over; for the studies checked, unresolved V genes explain less than half of this, and the remainder is unexplained. This sample is represented by 140,000 to 150,000 clones; over 75% of them were singletons. Approximately 1.2% of the sample rests with the top ten. Sample: PBMCs or T cells enriched from blood (not recorded which). These TCRs come from a woman younger than 45 with acute COVID-19.

The rearrangement links TRBV7-2 to TRBJ2-7; 8 positions match TRBD1. Per the germline V gene, CDR1 is SGHTA and CDR2 is FQGNSA. V gave up 8 bases and J gave up 6 bases; unmatched junction bases: 6. The CDR3 spans 12 residues. The CDR3: CASGFTGGEQYF. For the CDR3, the DNA is TGTGCCAGCGGATTCACAGGGGGCGAGCAGTACTTC.

The chain employs TRBV28 and TRBJ1-4; tentative D call: TRBD1 (5 bases). V was shortened by 3 bases and J by 7 bases, with 18 bases between the two germline ends. The CDR3 extends over 16 amino acids. Germline lookup yields CDR1 MDHEN and CDR2 SYDVKM. The CDR3 nucleotides are TGTGCCAGCAGTTTTGGCTCTGCGGGGCGAGTTGAAAAACTGTTTTTT. This encodes CASSFGSAGRVEKLFF.

The V call is TRBV18, the J call TRBJ2-1; D might be TRBD1 (5 bases). Germline V gene sequence: CDR1 KGHSH, CDR2 LQKENI. The CDR3 runs to 15 residues. V lost 1 base and J lost 6, with 13 bases in between. The chain's CDR3 is CASSPLIGQGNEQFF. CDR3 in DNA: TGTGCCAGCTCACCACTAATCGGGCAGGGCAATGAGCAGTTCTTC. Variable domain in full (rest from reference TRBV18 and TRBJ2-1): NAGVMQNPRHLVRRRGQEARLRCSPMKGHSHVYWYRQLPEEGLKFMVYLQKENIIDESGMPKERFSAEFPKEGPSILRIQQVVRGDSAAYFCASSPLIGQGNEQFFGPGTRLTVL.

The rearrangement uses TRBV15 and TRBJ1-4; D is possibly TRBD1 (6 bases). Germline CDR1 LNHNV, CDR2 YYDKDF (reference sequence). V lost 0 bases to trimming and J lost 8 bases, with 10 bases between them. The CDR3 contains 14 residues. CDR3 bases: TGTGCCACCAGCAGAGAACAGGGAGAAGAAAAACTGTTTTTT. It yields the protein CATSREQGEEKLFF.

This chain joins TRBV27 and TRBJ1-2; TRBD1 might be the D (6 bases). The CDR3 extends over 16 amino acids. The germline gives CDR1 MNHEY, CDR2 SMNVEV (reference sequence). Trimming removed 5 bases from V and 2 bases from J, with 18 bases in between. DNA for the CDR3: TGTGCCAGCAGTCGTGGTGCGGGGGCCCCGAACTATGGCTACACCTTC. Encoded protein: CASSRGAGAPNYGYTF.

This clone was observed a single time. The chain employs TRBV30 and TRBJ1-4, with 8 bases aligning to TRBD1. The CDR3 length is 14 residues. V dropped 1 base and J dropped 7; count of bases not matched to a gene: 5. The germline V gene encodes CDR1 GTSNPN and CDR2 SVGIG (reference sequence). The CDR3 DNA sequence: TGTGCCTGGAGTGCCGGACAGGGTGGTGAAAAACTGTTTTTT. It translates to CAWSAGQGGEKLFF.

The gene calls are TRBV30 and TRBJ1-1; 9 nucleotides align to TRBD1. After removal of 5 bases from V and 2 bases from J, the junction contained 3 bases not matched to a gene. CDR1 and CDR2 (germline): GTSNPN, SVGIG (reference sequence). This CDR3 spans 13 amino acids. CDR3: CAWEGQGNTEAFF. CDR3 nucleotides: TGTGCCTGGGAGGGACAGGGAAACACTGAAGCTTTCTTT.

The chain carries TRBV19 and TRBJ1-2; 11 bases map to TRBD1. With V trimmed by 6 bases and J by 4 bases, 7 bases remained unmatched. CDR3 length equals 15 residues. Germline loops: CDR1 LNHDA, CDR2 SQIVND (reference sequence). The CDR3 here is CASSSGGQGVYGYTF. The CDR3 DNA is TGTGCCAGTAGCTCGGGGGGACAGGGGGTCTATGGCTACACCTTC.

The V gene is TRBV6-6, the J gene TRBJ2-7; 7 bases are a match to TRBD1. CDR1 and CDR2 (germline): MNHNY, SVGAGI (reference sequence). CDR3 length equals 13 residues. V trimming: 5 bases; J trimming: 7 bases; junction bases outside the gene matches: 8. The CDR3 coding sequence is TGTGCCAGCAGTGGGACAGAGATGAATGAGCAGTACTTC. It translates to CASSGTEMNEQYF.

The DNA for the CDR3 is TGTGCCAGCAGCGCCTCAGGGGGAGACTATGGCTACACCTTC. Protein sequence: CASSASGGDYGYTF. The V gene is TRBV7-2, the J gene TRBJ1-2, with 7 bases lining up with TRBD1. V lost 5 bases, J lost 3 bases, and 6 bases stayed unmatched. Per germline, CDR1 SGHTA and CDR2 FQGNSA. The CDR3 loop spans 14 amino acids.

This clone was counted once. The chain combines TRBV24-1 with TRBJ2-7, with 10 nucleotides matching TRBD2. Looked up from germline, CDR1 is KGHDR and CDR2 is SFDVKD. V lost 0 bases and J lost 0; bases outside the gene matches: 4. This CDR3 region has 17 residues. The CDR3 reads CATSDLRPSGSSYEQYF. The CDR3 DNA sequence: TGTGCCACCAGTGATTTGCGCCCTAGCGGGAGCTCCTACGAGCAGTACTTC.

This sequence joins TRBV11-2 and TRBJ1-6; 8 bases map to TRBD1. Germline V gives CDR1 SGHAT, CDR2 FQNNGV. After removal of 6 bases from V and 10 bases from J, the junction contained 5 bases not matched to a gene. The CDR3 is made up of 13 amino acids. CDR3 amino acids: CASRGQGESPLHF. The CDR3 region has the DNA TGTGCCAGCAGAGGACAGGGAGAATCACCCCTCCACTTT. Full variable domain (rest looked up from reference TRBV11-2 and TRBJ1-6): EAGVAQSPRYKIIEKRQSVAFWCNPISGHATLYWYQQILGQGPKLLIQFQNNGVVDDSQLPKDRFSAERLKGVDSTLKIQPAKLEDSAVYLCASRGQGESPLHFGNGTRLTVT.

J is TRBJ2-1 and V is TRBV2, with D possibly being TRBD2 (5 bases). This CDR3 spans 12 amino acids. Trimming removed 5 bases from V and 8 bases from J, with 10 bases in between. The germline CDR1 and CDR2 sequences are SNHLY and FYNNEI. The CDR3 sequence is CASSNREYEQFF. The DNA of the CDR3 is TGTGCCAGCAGTAACCGGGAATATGAGCAGTTCTTC.

This rearrangement joins TRBV4-3 to TRBJ1-2; a weak D match, TRBD1 (6 bases). Trimming took off 3 bases at V and 2 bases at J, with 10 bases between the two ends. The CDR3 length is 14 residues. In germline, CDR1 is LGHNA, CDR2 YSLEER. CDR3 residues: CASSHQGLNYGYTF. CDR3 DNA sequence: TGCGCCAGCAGCCACCAGGGGTTGAACTATGGCTACACCTTC.

The table lists this clone with a count of one. In DNA, the CDR3 is TGTGCCAGCAGCTTAACAGGCCACGAGCAGTACTTC. Translating gives CASSLTGHEQYF. This chain links TRBV7-2 with TRBJ2-7; TRBD1 is a possible D gene (5 bases). Germline assignment: CDR1 SGHTA and CDR2 FQGNSA. Trimming removed 2 bases at V and 5 bases at J, with 7 bases between. This CDR3 comprises 12 residues.

V is TRBV30 and J is TRBJ1-2; weak D call: TRBD1 (6 bases). CDR3 size: 11 residues. The germline V gene encodes CDR1 GTSNPN and CDR2 SVGIG (reference sequence). Trimming removed 5 bases at V and 8 bases at J, with 12 bases between. In DNA form, the CDR3 reads TGTGCCTGGCAAGGACAGCTAGGCTACACCTTC. Its protein product is CAWQGQLGYTF.

The V gene is TRBV6-1, the J gene TRBJ2-1; no reliable D call. Between the trimmed V and J ends, which lost 3 bases and 0 bases, there was a span of 6 bases. The germline CDR1 and CDR2 sequences are MNHNS and SASEGT. There are 14 residues in the CDR3. The CDR3 DNA sequence: TGTGCCAGCAGTGACCGGAGCTCCTACAATGAGCAGTTCTTC. As protein: CASSDRSSYNEQFF.

This clone was found once. The chain is built from TRBV14 and TRBJ1-6; no clear D. The CDR3 totals 12 residues. Trimming left V 0 bases short and J 9 bases short, with 3 bases between. Germline V gene data show CDR1 as SGHDN and CDR2 as FVKESK. The CDR3 DNA sequence: TGTGCCAGCAGCCAAGACAGTTCACCCCTCCACTTT. Translating it yields CASSQDSSPLHF.

The V call is TRBV4-3, the J call TRBJ1-2, with D possibly matching TRBD1 (6 bases). The CDR3 length is 16 residues. Trimming took 0 bases from V and 3 from J, leaving 14 bases between them. Germline V gives CDR1 LGHNA, CDR2 YSLEER. CDR3 nucleotide sequence: TGCGCCAGCAGCCAAGATTTTCAGGGGCGACACTATGGCTACACCTTC. Protein sequence: CASSQDFQGRHYGYTF.

As to this clone: Other DNA sequences within the sample encode an identical CDR3. V usage is TRBV5-1 and J usage is TRBJ1-1, with 7 bases aligning to TRBD1. The CDR3 runs 14 residues. CDR1 and CDR2 from the germline V gene are SGHRS and YFSETQ. After removal of 0 bases from V and 2 bases from J, the junction contained 1 base not matched to a gene. Here the CDR3 reads CASSLDRGNTEAFF. DNA of the CDR3: TGCGCCAGCAGCTTGGACAGGGGAAACACTGAAGCTTTCTTT.

V and J are TRBV7-2 and TRBJ2-1, with TRBD2 matching 10 bases. The germline gives CDR1 SGHTA, CDR2 FQGNSA. J gave up 6 bases and V 0 bases, and 11 bases lay outside the gene matches. The CDR3 has 18 residues. This CDR3 is CASSLAKAGGLSANEQFF. Here the CDR3 DNA reads TGTGCCAGCAGCTTAGCTAAAGCGGGAGGGCTTTCAGCCAATGAGCAGTTCTTC.

The chain uses TRBV28 and TRBJ2-7; tentatively, D is TRBD1 (6 bases). Germline values: CDR1 MDHEN, CDR2 SYDVKM. Trimming took 8 bases from V and 0 from J, leaving 14 bases between them. CDR3 size: 14 residues. CDR3 loop: CASGKRGSSYEQYF. The CDR3, as DNA: TGTGCCAGCGGGAAAAGGGGGAGCTCCTACGAGCAGTACTTC.

The chain carries TRBV3-1 (or the pseudogene TRBV3-2) and TRBJ1-5, with D uncertain. This CDR3 is 13 amino acids long. V was shortened by 0 bases and J by 4 bases, with 4 bases between the two germline ends. Germline CDR1 and CDR2: LGHDT and YNNKEL (reference sequence). CDR3 sequence: CASSQDLNQPQHF. The CDR3 DNA sequence: TGTGCCAGCAGCCAAGACCTAAATCAGCCCCAGCATTTT.

The V gene is TRBV18, the J gene TRBJ2-3; the D gene is possibly TRBD1 (6 bases). Trimming shortened V by 4 bases and J by 1 base, and 6 bases separated the two germline ends. The germline V gene has CDR1 KGHSH and CDR2 LQKENI. CDR3 length: 13 residues. The CDR3 DNA reads as TGTGCCAGCTCACGACAGGGCACAGATACGCAGTATTTT. This sequence encodes CASSRQGTDTQYF.

The V gene is TRBV5-1, the J gene TRBJ1-4, with a possible D match to TRBD1 (6 bases). CDR3 length: 17 amino acids. Trimming shortened V by 0 bases and J by 5 bases, and 17 bases separated the two germline ends. The V gene's germline CDR1 is SGHRS and CDR2 YFSETQ. CDR3 sequence: CASSLGRDTTSNEKLFF. The DNA for the CDR3 is TGCGCCAGCAGCTTGGGCCGGGACACAACTTCGAATGAAAAACTGTTTTTT.

The V and J genes are TRBV13 and TRBJ2-5; 8 bases align to TRBD2. V lost 3 bases, J lost 2 bases, and 8 bases stayed unmatched. CDR1 and CDR2 from the germline V gene are PRHDT and FYEKMQ (reference sequence). There are 16 residues in the CDR3. Here the CDR3 reads CASSFQAGARQETQYF. CDR3 in DNA: TGTGCCAGCAGCTTCCAAGCGGGAGCGAGGCAAGAGACCCAGTACTTC.

The rearrangement links TRBV7-2 to TRBJ1-4; D possibly corresponds to TRBD1 (6 bases). CDR3 size: 13 residues. V dropped 5 bases and J dropped 8 bases, with 12 bases sitting between them. Germline CDR1 SGHTA, CDR2 FQGNSA. The chain's CDR3 is CASSQGGWEKLFF. DNA of the CDR3: TGTGCCAGCAGCCAAGGGGGTTGGGAAAAACTGTTTTTT.

The rearrangement links TRBV4-3 to TRBJ1-1; 10 bases are a match to TRBD1. The CDR3 is 15 residues long. V trimming: 1 base; J trimming: 6 bases; junction bases outside the gene matches: 5. CDR1 LGHNA and CDR2 YSLEER come from the germline V gene. This CDR3 is CASSQGQGAHAEAFF. Here the CDR3 DNA reads TGCGCCAGCAGCCAAGGACAGGGGGCGCACGCTGAAGCTTTCTTT.

The chain joins TRBV3-1 (or the pseudogene TRBV3-2) to TRBJ1-6; maybe TRBD1 (5 bases). V was clipped by 4 bases and J by 10 bases, with 14 bases between them. Germline V gene data show CDR1 as LGHDT and CDR2 as YNNKEL (reference sequence). This CDR3 spans 14 amino acids. The CDR3 nucleotides read TGTGCCAGCAGCCCACAGGCCTCAAACTCACCCCTCCACTTT. This sequence encodes CASSPQASNSPLHF.